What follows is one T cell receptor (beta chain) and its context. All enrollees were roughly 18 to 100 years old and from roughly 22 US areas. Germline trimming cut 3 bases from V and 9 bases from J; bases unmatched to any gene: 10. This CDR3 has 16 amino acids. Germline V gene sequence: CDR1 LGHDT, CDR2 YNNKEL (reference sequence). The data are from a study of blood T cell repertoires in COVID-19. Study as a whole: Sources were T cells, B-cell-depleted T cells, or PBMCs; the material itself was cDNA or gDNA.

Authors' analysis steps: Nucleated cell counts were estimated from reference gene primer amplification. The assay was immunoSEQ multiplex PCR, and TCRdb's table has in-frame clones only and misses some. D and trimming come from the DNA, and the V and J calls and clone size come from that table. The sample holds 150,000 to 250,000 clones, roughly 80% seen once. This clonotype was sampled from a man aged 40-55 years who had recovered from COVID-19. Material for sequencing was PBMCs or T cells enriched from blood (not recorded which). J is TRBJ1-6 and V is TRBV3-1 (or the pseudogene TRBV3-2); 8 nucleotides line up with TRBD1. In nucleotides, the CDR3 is TGTGCCAGCAGCCAGACTCCAGCAGGGGGCAGTTCACCCCTCCACTTT. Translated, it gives CASSQTPAGGSSPLHF.